This TCR beta chain came from a study of blood T cell repertoires in COVID-19. The repertoire was sequenced with immunoSEQ multiplex PCR; TCRdb's copy has only in-frame clones and lacks some. The sample records about 320,000 clones, more than 90% being singletons. Trimming at V came to 8 bases and at J to 2 bases, leaving 10 bases not matched to a gene. Germline assignment: CDR1 MNHEY and CDR2 SVGAGI. The CDR3 sequence is 15 residues long. The participants were between about 18 and 90 years old and came from about two dozen US areas. The genes are TRBV6-5 and TRBJ2-7; 9 positions match TRBD1. The TCR sequence derives from a woman under 40 who had been exposed to COVID-19. Sequencing was performed on PBMCs or T cells enriched from blood (not recorded which). CDR3 bases: TGTGCCAGCGGGCGGGATTACAGGGGGCCCTACGAGCAGTACTTC. It codes for CASGRDYRGPYEQYF.